The clone carrying this T cell receptor beta chain was recorded once. From germline, CDR1 is SGHDN and CDR2 FVKESK. The CDR3 length is 15 residues. Trimming removed 0 bases at V and 1 base at J, with 9 bases between. This entry is derived from a study of blood T cell repertoires in COVID-19. Authors' data handling: Estimation of nucleated cell counts relied on the amplification of reference gene primers. Some clones are missing from TCRdb's copy, which holds only in-frame ones; the method was immunoSEQ multiplex PCR. V, J and clone size were drawn from that table, and D and trimming were deduced from the DNA. The sample lists roughly 250,000 clones, 80% to 90% occurring once.

The rearrangement joins TRBV14 to TRBJ1-1, with D possibly TRBD1 on 6 matching bases. The receptor was derived from a woman in her thirties who had recovered from COVID-19. The specimen was PBMCs or T cells enriched from blood (not recorded which). The CDR3 is CASSQDTGWNTEAFF. DNA of the CDR3: TGTGCCAGCAGCCAAGACACAGGGTGGAACACTGAAGCTTTCTTT.